The present T cell receptor (beta chain) was sequenced within a study of blood T cell repertoires in COVID-19 (dated by TCRdb to the early 2020s). Regarding the complete study: Collaborator samples came from the United States, Italy and Spain and covered acute and convalescent phases of COVID-19. The prospective study material was composed of cDNA or gDNA derived from T cells, B-cell-depleted T cells, or PBMCs. Subjects who had been exposed to COVID-19, were actively infected with it, or had recovered from it provided the deeply sampled blood TCRbeta repertoires that made up the dataset. The repertoires were released in a freely available public database meant as a resource for research on the immune response to SARS-CoV-2. Samples came from the ongoing ImmuneRACE study (first 160 participants) plus 1,254 subjects from 6 global collaborators. Sample metadata almost always included a de-identified subject ID, COVID-19 status, age in years and sex. Where available, HLA class I and class II types were taken from metadata supplied by the sample provider and were not determined by assay-based typing. Findings and caveats that apply to the study as a whole: Clinical and demographic metadata were provided uncurated, with the amount varying by source and participant.

To note about this clone: This clone's antigen is unknown. No quality values exist for individual bases; no much larger clone is one base distant.

TCRbeta CDR3 regions were amplified from genomic DNA using the immunoSEQ Assay, a bias-controlled multiplex PCR. As for the original processing: Nucleated cell counts per sample were estimated from amplification of reference gene primers within the assay. To quantify the absolute abundance of each unique TCRbeta CDR3 rearrangement, sequence reads were collapsed and filtered. For each sample, productive Simpson clonality was calculated as the square root of Simpson's diversity index over productive rearrangements. As stored in TCRdb, this immuneACCESS dataset retains in-frame rearrangements with V and J assigned. A fraction of the clones does not appear; measured against another copy, unresolved V genes explain less than half of the discrepancy, and the remainder lacks a known reason. V, J and clone size are those of that table, while D and trimming were read from the DNA. The sample has about 50,000 clones on record, about 84% of them singletons. Over 2% of the sample comes from the top ten.

Whole blood was collected in K2EDTA tubes by collaborating institutions according to the institutions' own protocols. For TCRbeta analysis, collaborator samples were shipped as frozen whole blood, as isolated PBMCs, or as DNA extracted from either sample type. Reading the germline V gene gives CDR1 SGHRS and CDR2 YFSETQ. The CDR3 holds 14 amino acids from the cysteine to the phenylalanine. The kept DNA is CDR3 alone, 42 bases in frame from the first base. Germline trimming amounts to 2 bases on V and 6 bases on J, with 7 as the count of junction bases outside the gene matches. The rearranged segments are TRBV5-1 and TRBJ2-7, with 8 bases in between that match TRBD1. The sequenced material came from peripheral blood. The TCR sequence derives from a woman aged 55-70 years with acute or convalescent COVID-19. The CDR3 loop reads CASSFSGTGREQYF. The DNA reads TGCGCCAGCAGCTTCTCCGGGACAGGCCGCGAGCAGTACTTC.